This entry lists 22 T cell receptor beta chains sequenced from one sample in a study of regulatory T cells in long-lasting Graves disease. The authors built TCR beta libraries using iRepertoire HTBI primers and Arm-PCR of CDR3 regions. Via MiXCR, TCRdb re-called the multiplex PCR reads, giving one row per CDR3 protein. The sample carries a few hundred thousand distinct CDR3 sequences, around 22% recorded once. The time point was: persistent/refractory GD, antithyroid drugs over 5 years with positive TRAb. Extracted PBMC RNA gave rise to the TCR library. This material consisted of peripheral blood mononuclear cells (PBMCs), taken when the disease was refractory, from a patient treated with antithyroid drugs. All receptors come from a female donor with Graves disease.

This clonotype was found many times. The chain is built from TRBV2 and TRBJ1-5, with 7 positions matching TRBD1. CDR3 length: 15 residues. Germline V gene data show CDR1 as SNHLY and CDR2 as FYNNEI. V trimming: 8 bases; J trimming: 3 bases; junction bases outside the gene matches: 10. The CDR3 reads CASSSGGQNNQPQHF. The CDR3 DNA reads TGTGCCAGCTCATCCGGGGGACAGAACAATCAGCCCCAGCATTTT.

The chain joins TRBV20-1 to TRBJ2-6, with 11 bases aligning to TRBD1. Germline values: CDR1 DFQATT, CDR2 SNEGSKA (reference sequence). Losses at the gene ends were 3 bases for V and 1 base for J; bases not matched to a gene: 2. The CDR3 runs 16 residues. CDR3 residues: CSARDRGRSGANVLTF. The CDR3, as DNA: TGCAGTGCTAGGGACAGGGGGCGTTCTGGGGCCAACGTCCTGACTTTC.

The rearrangement joins TRBV7-9 to TRBJ1-4; D gene uncertain. This CDR3 is built from 15 residues. Germline V gene data show CDR1 as SEHNR and CDR2 as FQNEAQ (reference sequence). Trimming pared 3 bases from V and 5 bases from J, leaving 13 bases between. In nucleotides, the CDR3 is TGTGCCAGCAGCTTCTACAGAGACCGAAATGAAAAACTGTTTTTT. Protein product: CASSFYRDRNEKLFF.

The chain uses TRBV28 and TRBJ2-1, with 9 bases matching TRBD1. CDR1 MDHEN and CDR2 SYDVKM come from the germline V gene. The CDR3 totals 16 residues. The junction had 13 bases not matched to a gene; V was cut back by 4 bases and J by 9 bases. As DNA, the CDR3 is TGTGCCAGCAGTTCCCCCTGGGGGACAGGGAAGGGTGAGCAGTTCTTC. It yields the protein CASSSPWGTGKGEQFF.

V usage is TRBV19 and J usage is TRBJ1-2; D gene unclear. The germline V and J ends were trimmed by 4 bases and 2 bases, with 17 bases remaining between them. The CDR3 spans 16 residues. Germline V gene lookup returns CDR1 LNHDA and CDR2 SQIVND (reference sequence). CDR3 nucleotide sequence: TGTGCCAGTAGTACCCGAACCACGGCGCCAAACTATGGCTACACCTTC. Translation: CASSTRTTAPNYGYTF.

V gene TRBV20-1 combines with J gene TRBJ1-4; D not resolved. The CDR3 length is 14 residues. Germline V lookup: CDR1 DFQATT, CDR2 SNEGSKA (reference sequence). The ends were cut back, 2 bases at V and 5 bases at J, with 12 bases in the middle. The DNA of the CDR3 is TGCAGTGCTAGAAGGTTCTGGGCCAATGAAAAACTGTTTTTT. Amino acids: CSARRFWANEKLFF.

This clonotype was recorded at least ten times. The genes are TRBV28 and TRBJ1-1; tentatively, D is TRBD1 (5 bases). Germline CDR1 and CDR2: MDHEN and SYDVKM. Trimming removed 4 bases from V and 5 bases from J, with 11 bases in between. The CDR3 runs to 13 residues. The chain's CDR3 is CASSSRGATEAFF. The CDR3, as DNA: TGTGCCAGCAGTTCTCGGGGCGCGACTGAAGCTTTCTTT.

This rearrangement joins TRBV14 to TRBJ2-7; a possible D gene is TRBD1 (5 bases). Trimming shortened V by 0 bases and J by 0 bases, and 15 bases separated the two germline ends. There are 17 residues in the CDR3. Germline V gene data show CDR1 as SGHDN and CDR2 as FVKESK. CDR3 sequence reads: CASSQDGKGFHSYEQYF. The CDR3 nucleotides are TGTGCCAGCAGCCAAGATGGGAAGGGGTTCCACTCCTACGAGCAGTACTTC.

This clonotype came up a few times. The genes are TRBV29-1 and TRBJ2-1; D gene unclear. The germline V gene encodes CDR1 SQVTM and CDR2 ANQGSEA. Trimming shortened V by 2 bases and J by 6 bases, and 8 bases separated the two germline ends. CDR3 size: 12 residues. CDR3 nucleotide sequence: TGCAGCGTTGAATTGTCTACCAATGAGCAGTTCTTC. Its protein product is CSVELSTNEQFF.

In this sample, this clonotype turned up many times. The chain uses TRBV6-1 and TRBJ1-2; possible D gene TRBD1, 5 bases. V was pared by 1 base and J by 4 bases, with 7 bases between. The CDR3 sequence is 13 residues long. Germline loops: CDR1 MNHNS, CDR2 SASEGT. DNA of the CDR3: TGTGCCAGCAGTGAAGGAGACAGCTATGGCTACACCTTC. This codes for CASSEGDSYGYTF.

The table lists this clonotype with a few counts. The rearrangement joins TRBV12-3 or TRBV12-4 to TRBJ2-5, with a weak D call TRBD1 (6 bases). The J call is doubtful: the DNA matches TRBJ2-1 better. This CDR3 is built from 13 residues. This CDR3 reads CASSFLRQAEQFF. The CDR3 region has the DNA TGTGCCAGCAGCTTCCTCCGACAGGCTGAGCAGTTCTTC.

The V and J genes are TRBV19 and TRBJ1-1; D perhaps matches TRBD1 (5 bases). V lost 9 bases and J lost 1, with 12 bases in between. CDR1 and CDR2 from the germline V gene are LNHDA and SQIVND (reference sequence). CDR3 length equals 13 residues. CDR3 nucleotides: TGTGCCAGCTCCGCCAGGGAGAACACTGAAGCTTTCTTT. This codes for CASSARENTEAFF.

This clonotype was observed a single time. The V gene is TRBV20-1, the J gene TRBJ1-5; D not resolved. The CDR3 loop spans 14 amino acids. The ends were cut back, 2 bases at V and 3 bases at J, with 11 bases in the middle. CDR1 is DFQATT and CDR2 is SNEGSKA in the germline V gene (reference sequence). CDR3 loop: CSARSRQVNQPQHF. In DNA, the CDR3 is TGCAGTGCTAGATCGCGGCAAGTCAATCAGCCCCAGCATTTT.

The V gene is TRBV27, the J gene TRBJ1-2; D unresolved. CDR1 MNHEY and CDR2 SMNVEV come from the germline V gene (reference sequence). Trimming removed 4 bases at V and 7 bases at J, with 10 bases between. The CDR3 contains 12 residues. CDR3 DNA: TGTGCCAGCAGTTCACAAGGTAGTGGCTACACCTTC. It translates to CASSSQGSGYTF.

This clonotype was seen ten or more times. This chain connects TRBV12-3 or TRBV12-4 to TRBJ2-5, with D perhaps matching TRBD1 or TRBD2 (5 bases each). Trimming removed 6 bases at V and 0 bases at J, with 17 bases between. This CDR3 spans 16 amino acids. The chain's CDR3 is CASSPRTRGYQETQYF. CDR3 DNA sequence: TGTGCCAGCAGCCCTCGCACCCGGGGCTACCAAGAGACCCAGTACTTC.

V and J are TRBV6-5 and TRBJ2-7, with unresolved D. Trimming removed 0 bases at V and 3 bases at J, with 12 bases between. CDR3 length: 15 amino acids. The germline CDR1 and CDR2 sequences are MNHEY and SVGAGI. The CDR3 region is CASSYSEPTLYEQYF. CDR3 bases: TGTGCCAGCAGTTACTCGGAGCCGACACTCTACGAGCAGTACTTC.

This clonotype was recorded a few times. The chain is built from TRBV7-2 and TRBJ2-7, with 12 positions matching TRBD2. CDR3 length: 14 residues. The germline V gene has CDR1 SGHTA and CDR2 FQGNSA. Trimming took 8 bases from V and 4 from J; bases not matched to a gene: 6. CDR3 residues: CASGRGTSGYEQYF. The CDR3, as DNA: TGTGCCAGCGGGAGAGGGACTAGCGGGTACGAGCAGTACTTC. Full variable domain (remainder filled in from reference TRBV7-2 and TRBJ2-7): GAGVSQSPSNKVTEKGKDVELRCDPISGHTALYWYRQSLGQGLEFLIYFQGNSAPDKSGLPSDRFSAERTGGSVSTLTIQRTQQEDSAVYLCASGRGTSGYEQYFGPGTRLTVT.

This chain uses TRBV19 with TRBJ1-5; D not certain. From germline, CDR1 is LNHDA and CDR2 SQIVND (reference sequence). There are 15 residues in the CDR3. The V and J ends lost 3 bases and 3 bases respectively, with 12 bases between them. Here the CDR3 reads CASSMSGHFNQPQHF. CDR3 DNA sequence: TGTGCCAGTAGTATGAGCGGGCACTTCAATCAGCCCCAGCATTTT. The complete variable domain, with remaining parts taken from reference TRBV19 and TRBJ1-5, reads DGGITQSPKYLFRKEGQNVTLSCEQNLNHDAMYWYRQDPGQGLRLIYYSQIVNDFQKGDIAEGYSVSREKKESFPLTVTSAQKNPTAFYLCASSMSGHFNQPQHFGDGTRLSIL.

This clonotype has only a few counts. This chain joins TRBV15 and TRBJ2-7, with D unclear. Germline V CDR1 and CDR2: LNHNV, YYDKDF (reference sequence). Trimming cost V 1 base and J 1 base, with 2 bases left between them. This CDR3 comprises 12 residues. CDR3: CATSRGSYEQYF. CDR3 in DNA: TGTGCCACCAGCAGAGGATCCTACGAGCAGTACTTC.

The V call is TRBV7-9, the J call TRBJ1-4; 7 bases match TRBD1. The CDR3 runs 14 residues. The germline CDR1 and CDR2 sequences are SEHNR and FQNEAQ (reference sequence). The ends lost 6 bases at V and 7 bases at J; junction bases unmatched: 8. The CDR3 sequence: CASRLTGPREKLFF. In nucleotides, the CDR3 is TGTGCCAGCAGGCTGACAGGGCCCCGTGAAAAACTGTTTTTT.

This clonotype was counted only a few times. The chain employs TRBV7-9 and TRBJ1-2; TRBD1 aligns across 10 bases. The germline gives CDR1 SEHNR, CDR2 FQNEAQ (reference sequence). This CDR3 is built from 16 residues. The V gene end was trimmed by 5 bases and the J gene end by 4 bases; junction bases not matched to a gene: 10. Written as DNA, the CDR3 is TGTGCCAGCAGCAAAGCCCCGGACAGGGGGGGCTATGGCTACACCTTC. Translated: CASSKAPDRGGYGYTF.

V is TRBV5-1 and J is TRBJ1-2; the match to TRBD1 covers 9 bases. Germline V CDR1 and CDR2: SGHRS, YFSETQ. The V and J ends lost 4 bases and 2 bases, in that order; junction bases with no gene match: 9. The CDR3 is made up of 16 amino acids. The CDR3, as DNA: TGCGCCAGCAGCCGATGGACAGGGGACCTCAACTATGGCTACACCTTC. It specifies CASSRWTGDLNYGYTF.